This entry lists 32 T cell receptor beta chains sequenced from one sample in a study of early T cells in non-severe SARS-CoV-2 infection. TCRdb used MiXCR to reprocess the 5' RACE reads, holding one entry per CDR3 protein. The sample has approximately 90,000 distinct CDR3 sequences; 15% to 20% are singletons. The sample consisted of whole blood, taken at baseline. The receptor set was obtained from an adult who was a healthcare worker with PCR-confirmed SARS-CoV-2 infection or an uninfected control (not recorded which).

V and J are TRBV24-1 and TRBJ2-5; D not certain. V was cut by 5 bases and J by 4 bases, with 25 bases left in between. The V gene's germline CDR1 is KGHDR and CDR2 SFDVKD. The CDR3 spans 18 residues. The CDR3 DNA reads TGTGCCACCAGTGCCCCTGACAATTCTAGGGCTCCCAGAGAGACCCAGTACTTC. Amino acids: CATSAPDNSRAPRETQYF.

The chain recombines TRBV7-9 with TRBJ2-7; 9 bases match TRBD1. Germline CDR1 SEHNR, CDR2 FQNEAQ (reference sequence). This CDR3 has 13 amino acids. The V gene end was trimmed by 1 base and the J gene end by 9 bases; junction bases not matched to a gene: 4. The CDR3: CASSLGDRVPQYF. The CDR3 bases are TGTGCCAGCAGCTTAGGGGACAGGGTTCCGCAGTACTTC. The full variable domain, in which reference TRBV7-9 and TRBJ2-7 provide the parts outside the CDR3, is DTGVSQNPRHKITKRGQNVTFRCDPISEHNRLYWYRQTLGQGPEFLTYFQNEAQLEKSRLLSDRFSAERPKGSFSTLEIQRTEQGDSAMYLCASSLGDRVPQYFGPGTRLTVT.

This clonotype was counted at least ten times. This sequence joins TRBV7-9 and TRBJ1-4, with D possibly matching TRBD1 (5 bases). Germline CDR1 and CDR2: SEHNR and FQNEAQ (reference sequence). Trimming stripped 5 bases from V and 7 bases from J, with 20 bases between. The CDR3 is 16 residues long. CDR3 loop: CASSPSFSSGGEKLFF. The CDR3 bases are TGTGCCAGCAGCCCCTCGTTTAGCTCTGGGGGTGAAAAACTGTTTTTT.

This clonotype was seen a few times. The CDR3 here is CASSKVPPDSRNEQFF. For the CDR3, the DNA is TGTGCCAGCAGCAAAGTCCCCCCGGACAGTCGCAATGAGCAGTTCTTC. The rearrangement uses TRBV21-1 and TRBJ2-1; the D call in the table, TRBD1, was not verified against the DNA. TRBV21-1 is a pseudogene segment. This CDR3 comprises 16 residues.

V gene TRBV7-9 combines with J gene TRBJ1-1, with D unresolved. Trimming cost V 5 bases and J 10 bases, with 14 bases left between them. This CDR3 contains 12 residues. Germline loops: CDR1 SEHNR, CDR2 FQNEAQ (reference sequence). In DNA, the CDR3 is TGTGCCAGCAGCCCCGGACCTTCGGGAGCTTTCTTT. Translating it yields CASSPGPSGAFF.

The chain links TRBV28 to TRBJ2-3; D might be TRBD1 (5 bases). Germline V lookup: CDR1 MDHEN, CDR2 SYDVKM. The CDR3 is 12 residues long. Trimming removed 5 bases at V and 4 bases at J, with 7 bases between. In nucleotides, the CDR3 is TGTGCCAGCAGTAAAGGGGCAGATACGCAGTATTTT. It yields the protein CASSKGADTQYF.

A remark on this clonotype: In this CDR3 the conserved last residue, phenylalanine or tryptophan, is missing, so a read error is likely. CDR3 sequence reads: CASSQDVDSTSGIYEQYS. In DNA, the CDR3 is TGTGCCAGCAGCCAAGACGTTGATTCTACTAGCGGGATTTACGAGCAGTACTCC. The V and J genes are TRBV3-1 and TRBJ2-7; 10 bases line up with TRBD2. The trim removed 0 bases at V and 4 bases at J, leaving 12 bases unmatched. Germline V gene data show CDR1 as LGHDT and CDR2 as YNNKEL (reference sequence). The CDR3 spans 18 residues.

This clonotype came up a few times. The gene calls are TRBV4-1 and TRBJ2-3, with 10 positions matching TRBD2. Germline values: CDR1 MGHRA, CDR2 YSYEKL. The CDR3 contains 15 residues. V lost 3 bases to trimming and J lost 4 bases; unmatched junction nucleotides: 4. In DNA form, the CDR3 reads TGCGCCAGCAGCCAGACTAGCGGGTCCCCAGATACGCAGTATTTT. Translating gives CASSQTSGSPDTQYF.

In this sample, this clonotype turned up many times. The chain has TRBV12-3 or TRBV12-4 and TRBJ2-7; 9 nucleotides match TRBD1. V was pared by 6 bases and J by 5 bases, with 11 bases of the junction left unmatched. The CDR3 is made up of 15 amino acids. The CDR3 DNA reads as TGTGCCAGCAGCCAATTCGGGACAGGGTGGGACGAGCAGTACTTC. It translates to CASSQFGTGWDEQYF.

This clonotype has more than one count but fewer than ten. Mismatch with germline at one junction end may stem from a read error. The V and J genes are TRBV20-1 and TRBJ1-2, with D perhaps TRBD1 (6 bases). This CDR3 has 13 residues. Germline CDR1 and CDR2: DFQATT and SNEGSKA (reference sequence). CDR3: CSANRQAKYGYTF. The CDR3 nucleotides read TGCAGTGCTAACCGACAGGCTAAATATGGCTACACCTTC.

The chain recombines TRBV20-1 with TRBJ2-5, with D perhaps matching TRBD1 or TRBD2 (5 bases each). V lost 6 bases to trimming and J lost 4 bases, with 21 bases between them. The CDR3 is 15 amino acids. CDR1 and CDR2 from the germline V gene are DFQATT and SNEGSKA (reference sequence). CDR3 protein: CSAQQGSGTTETQYF. CDR3 sequence (DNA): TGCAGTGCCCAACAAGGGTCGGGGACCACAGAGACCCAGTACTTC.

This clonotype was observed at least ten times. The genes are TRBV5-1 and TRBJ1-1; D is perhaps TRBD1 (6 bases). The CDR3 consists of 15 residues. The V gene's germline CDR1 is SGHRS and CDR2 YFSETQ. Trimming removed 5 bases from V and 3 bases from J, with 17 bases in between. The CDR3 loop reads CASSNPPRGYTEAFF. The CDR3 nucleotides read TGCGCCAGCAGTAATCCCCCCAGGGGCTACACTGAAGCTTTCTTT.

The gene calls are TRBV6-6 and TRBJ2-3; 7 positions agree with TRBD2. Germline V gives CDR1 MNHNY, CDR2 SVGAGI (reference sequence). With V trimmed by 5 bases and J by 0 bases, 11 bases remained unmatched. The CDR3 runs 17 residues. The CDR3 reads CASSTSKLSGSTDTQYF. The CDR3, as DNA: TGTGCCAGCAGTACAAGCAAGCTTAGCGGGAGCACAGATACGCAGTATTTT.

This clonotype was counted many times. The V and J genes are TRBV20-1 and TRBJ2-1; possible D gene TRBD1, 6 bases. Trimming cost V 6 bases and J 4 bases, with 19 bases left between them. There are 15 residues in the CDR3. Germline V gives CDR1 DFQATT, CDR2 SNEGSKA (reference sequence). CDR3 sequence reads: CSALTQGRVYNEQFF. The CDR3 nucleotides read TGCAGTGCACTCACACAGGGCAGGGTTTACAATGAGCAGTTCTTC.

The chain combines TRBV6-5 with TRBJ2-3; maybe TRBD2 (5 bases). V was shortened by 6 bases and J by 0 bases, with 16 bases between the two germline ends. The length of the CDR3 is 16 residues. Germline V gene lookup returns CDR1 MNHEY and CDR2 SVGAGI. CDR3 loop: CASSPQPAASTDTQYF. As DNA, the CDR3 is TGTGCCAGCAGCCCCCAGCCAGCGGCTAGCACAGATACGCAGTATTTT.

This rearrangement joins TRBV4-1 to TRBJ2-4, with TRBD2 matching over 7 bases. The germline V gene encodes CDR1 MGHRA and CDR2 YSYEKL. The CDR3 runs to 15 residues. V trimming: 1 base; J trimming: 8 bases; junction bases outside the gene matches: 8. CDR3 sequence reads: CASSQVTGGGDIQYF. DNA for the CDR3: TGCGCCAGCAGCCAAGTAACGGGAGGAGGGGACATTCAGTACTTC.

The chain combines TRBV19 with TRBJ1-2; D is undetermined. The CDR3 totals 13 residues. Germline V gene lookup returns CDR1 LNHDA and CDR2 SQIVND (reference sequence). Trimming removed 3 bases at V and 5 bases at J, with 10 bases between. CDR3 nucleotides: TGTGCCAGTAGTATTGCGGGAGCGTATGGCTACACCTTC. Protein sequence: CASSIAGAYGYTF.

The chain recombines TRBV12-5 with TRBJ1-1; TRBD1 agrees at 7 bases. V lost 5 bases, J lost 1 base, and 7 bases stayed unmatched. Germline CDR1 and CDR2: LGHNT and FRNRAP. CDR3 length equals 15 residues. The CDR3 region has the DNA TGTGCTAGTGGTCCCCCAGGGGGGACGAACACTGAAGCTTTCTTT. Encoded protein: CASGPPGGTNTEAFF.

The V gene is TRBV15, the J gene TRBJ2-3, with D possibly being TRBD1 (6 bases). Germline loops: CDR1 LNHNV, CDR2 YYDKDF (reference sequence). This CDR3 is 15 amino acids long. Between the trimmed V and J ends, which lost 1 base and 4 bases, there was a span of 12 bases. CDR3 in DNA: TGTGCCACCAGCAGAGGACGGACAGTTCCAGATACGCAGTATTTT. Translation: CATSRGRTVPDTQYF.

This clonotype was recorded a few times. The chain links TRBV6-6 to TRBJ2-7; D remains unclear. The CDR3 is 14 amino acids. The V gene lost 0 bases and the J gene lost 3 bases, with 9 bases spanning the gap. Germline lookup yields CDR1 MNHNY and CDR2 SVGAGI (reference sequence). The CDR3 nucleotides are TGTGCCAGCAGTTACTCGATGGCTATCTACGAGCAGTACTTC. Its translation is CASSYSMAIYEQYF.

The chain employs TRBV6-1 and TRBJ2-7, with D possibly matching TRBD1 (6 bases). The CDR3 consists of 15 residues. The ends were cut back, 5 bases at V and 4 bases at J, with 18 bases in the middle. Germline V gene lookup returns CDR1 MNHNS and CDR2 SASEGT. The CDR3 reads CASSTRQAFVYEQYF. CDR3 in DNA: TGTGCCAGCAGTACGAGACAGGCTTTTGTTTACGAGCAGTACTTC.

V is TRBV29-1 and J is TRBJ2-7, with 7 bases aligning to TRBD1. Germline-derived CDR1 and CDR2 are SQVTM and ANQGSEA. The V segment lost 6 bases and the J segment 1 base; nucleotides outside the gene matches: 3. This CDR3 is built from 12 residues. CDR3: CSVGQHSYEQYF. CDR3 coding DNA: TGCAGCGTGGGACAGCATTCCTACGAGCAGTACTTC.

This clonotype was observed a few times. V and J are TRBV6-1 and TRBJ2-1; TRBD2 aligns across 9 bases. Trimming at V came to 5 bases and at J to 0 bases, leaving 14 bases not matched to a gene. The CDR3 has 19 residues. In germline, CDR1 is MNHNS, CDR2 SASEGT. CDR3 amino acids: CASSTSTSGPASSYNEQFF. CDR3 nucleotides: TGTGCCAGCAGTACGAGCACTAGCGGGCCCGCGAGCTCCTACAATGAGCAGTTCTTC.

The genes are TRBV6-5 and TRBJ2-7; 10 positions match TRBD2. Trimming took 6 bases from V and 4 from J; bases not matched to a gene: 9. The CDR3 is 15 amino acids. Germline lookup yields CDR1 MNHEY and CDR2 SVGAGI. CDR3 sequence reads: CASSPGAGGPYEQYF. DNA of the CDR3: TGTGCCAGCAGCCCGGGAGCGGGAGGGCCTTACGAGCAGTACTTC.

The chain combines TRBV5-6 with TRBJ2-2; the match to TRBD1 covers 7 bases. Unmatched junction bases numbered 7, after V lost 2 bases and J lost 3 bases. The CDR3 spans 16 residues. Germline CDR1 reads SGHDT; CDR2 reads YYEEEE. The DNA of the CDR3 is TGTGCCAGCAGCTTACAGGGGCCCACGTACACCGGGGAGCTGTTTTTT. It yields the protein CASSLQGPTYTGELFF.

Ten or more counts support this clonotype. The chain employs TRBV20-1 and TRBJ1-1, with D hard to call. Germline V CDR1 and CDR2: DFQATT, SNEGSKA (reference sequence). V lost 2 bases to trimming and J lost 6 bases, with 22 bases between them. This CDR3 is 16 amino acids long. CDR3 DNA: TGCAGTGCTAGAACGTTCGGGCGTTCCAACCCCGCTGAAGCTTTCTTT. Translation gives CSARTFGRSNPAEAFF.

This clonotype was seen a few times. V and J are TRBV6-2 or TRBV6-3 and TRBJ2-7; TRBD2 agrees at 10 bases. V lost 6 bases and J lost 2; bases outside the gene matches: 4. This CDR3 has 14 residues. Germline CDR1 is MNHEY and CDR2 is SVGEGT. The CDR3 DNA follows: TGTGCCAGCAGAACTAGCGGGGACCCCTACGAGCAGTACTTC. It yields the protein CASRTSGDPYEQYF.

This clonotype has more than one count but fewer than ten. Written as DNA, the CDR3 is TGCGCCAGCAGTCCCTTGGCCAGCACCGGGGAGCTGTTTTTT. This codes for CASSPLASTGELFF. This chain links TRBV5-1 with TRBJ2-2, with unresolved D. Germline values: CDR1 SGHRS, CDR2 YFSETQ. Trimming took off 5 bases at V and 4 bases at J, with 12 bases between the two ends. This CDR3 spans 14 amino acids.

The chain links TRBV20-1 to TRBJ2-3; possibly TRBD1 for D (6 bases). V lost 5 bases, J lost 3 bases, and 21 bases lay in between. CDR1 and CDR2 from the germline V gene are DFQATT and SNEGSKA (reference sequence). The CDR3 runs 16 residues. DNA for the CDR3: TGCAGTGCTGGACCGGCAGGGGATGTAGGGACAGATACGCAGTATTTT. Its protein product is CSAGPAGDVGTDTQYF.

The rearrangement joins TRBV4-3 to TRBJ1-4; the match to TRBD1 covers 9 bases. Germline lookup yields CDR1 LGHNA and CDR2 YSLEER. The V gene end was trimmed by 1 base and the J gene end by 6 bases; junction bases not matched to a gene: 3. CDR3 size: 15 residues. The CDR3 here is CASSQGDRDDEKLFF. DNA of the CDR3: TGCGCCAGCAGCCAAGGGGACAGGGATGATGAAAAACTGTTTTTT.

The chain carries TRBV6-5 and TRBJ2-7, with a possible D match to TRBD1 (5 bases). The germline V gene encodes CDR1 MNHEY and CDR2 SVGAGI. The CDR3 is made up of 16 amino acids. V dropped 0 bases and J dropped 0 bases, with 12 bases sitting between them. CDR3 loop: CASSYSIGASSYEQYF. CDR3 DNA sequence: TGTGCCAGCAGTTACTCGATAGGGGCCTCCTCCTACGAGCAGTACTTC.

This chain links TRBV7-9 with TRBJ2-3; D perhaps matches TRBD1 (5 bases). CDR1 and CDR2 (germline): SEHNR, FQNEAQ (reference sequence). V was trimmed by 4 bases and J by 2 bases, leaving 22 bases between them. The CDR3 contains 18 residues. CDR3 sequence: CASSSRAGQITLTDTQYF. The DNA of the CDR3 is TGTGCCAGCAGCTCAAGGGCAGGGCAGATTACCCTCACAGATACGCAGTATTTT.